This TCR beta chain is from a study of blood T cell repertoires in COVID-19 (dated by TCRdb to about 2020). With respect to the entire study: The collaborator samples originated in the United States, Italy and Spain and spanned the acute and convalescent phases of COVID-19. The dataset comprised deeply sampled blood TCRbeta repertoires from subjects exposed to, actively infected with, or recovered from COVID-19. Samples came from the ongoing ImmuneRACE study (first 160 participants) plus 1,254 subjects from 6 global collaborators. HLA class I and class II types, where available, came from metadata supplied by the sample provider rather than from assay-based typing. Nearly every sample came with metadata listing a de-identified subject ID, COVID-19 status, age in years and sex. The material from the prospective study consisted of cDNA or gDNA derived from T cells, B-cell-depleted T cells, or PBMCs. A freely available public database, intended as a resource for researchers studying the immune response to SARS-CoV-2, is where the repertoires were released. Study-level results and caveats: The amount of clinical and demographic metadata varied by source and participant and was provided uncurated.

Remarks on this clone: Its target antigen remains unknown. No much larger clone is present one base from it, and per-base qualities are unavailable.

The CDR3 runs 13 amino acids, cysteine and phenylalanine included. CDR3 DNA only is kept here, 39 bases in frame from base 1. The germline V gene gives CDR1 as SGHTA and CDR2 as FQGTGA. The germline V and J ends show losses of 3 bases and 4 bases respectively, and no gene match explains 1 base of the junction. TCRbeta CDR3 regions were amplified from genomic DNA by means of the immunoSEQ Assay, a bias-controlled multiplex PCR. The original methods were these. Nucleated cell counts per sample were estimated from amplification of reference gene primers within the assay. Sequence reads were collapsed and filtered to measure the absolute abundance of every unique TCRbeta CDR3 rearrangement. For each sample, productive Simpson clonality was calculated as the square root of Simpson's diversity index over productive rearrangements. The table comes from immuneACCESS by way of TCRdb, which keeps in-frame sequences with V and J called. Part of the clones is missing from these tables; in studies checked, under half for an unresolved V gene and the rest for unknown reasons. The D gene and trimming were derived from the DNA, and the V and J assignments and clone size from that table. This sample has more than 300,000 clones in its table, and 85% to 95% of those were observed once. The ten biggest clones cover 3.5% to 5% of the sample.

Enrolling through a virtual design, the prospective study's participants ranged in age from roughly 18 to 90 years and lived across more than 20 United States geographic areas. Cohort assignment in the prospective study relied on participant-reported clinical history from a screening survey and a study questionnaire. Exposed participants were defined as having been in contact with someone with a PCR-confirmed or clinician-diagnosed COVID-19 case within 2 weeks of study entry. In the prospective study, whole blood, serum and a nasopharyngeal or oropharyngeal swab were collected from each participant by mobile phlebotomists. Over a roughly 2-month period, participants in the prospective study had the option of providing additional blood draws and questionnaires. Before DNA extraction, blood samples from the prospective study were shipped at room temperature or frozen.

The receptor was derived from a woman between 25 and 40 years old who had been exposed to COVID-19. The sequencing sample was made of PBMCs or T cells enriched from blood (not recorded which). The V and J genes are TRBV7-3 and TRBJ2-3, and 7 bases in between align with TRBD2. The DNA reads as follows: TGTGCCAGCAGCTTCCGGGGGGCAGATACGCAGTATTTT. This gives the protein CASSFRGADTQYF. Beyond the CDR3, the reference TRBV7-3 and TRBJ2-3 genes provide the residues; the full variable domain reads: GAGVSQTPSNKVTEKGKYVELRCDPISGHTALYWYRQSLGQGPEFLIYFQGTGAADDSGLPNDRFFAVRPEGSVSTLKIQRTERGDSAVYLCASSFRGADTQYFGPGTRLTVL.